This T cell receptor beta chain was documented in a study of T cell responses to AZD1222 COVID-19 vaccine. Study-wide results and caveats: Increases in Spike-specific TCR breadth and depth were seen after two AZD1222 doses.

As for this clone: Its matching antigen is unknown.

The CDR3 covers 15 residues. The V end lost 0 bases, the J end lost 5 bases, and 14 bases lay between the germline ends. CDR1 SQVTM and CDR2 ANQGSEA come from the germline V gene. Sequencing was performed with immunoSEQ multiplex PCR; in TCRdb, only in-frame clones are kept and a portion is missing. The sample shows fewer than 90,000 clones, 75% to 95% of them seen only once. The TCR sequence derives from an adult who received the AZD1222 COVID-19 vaccine. V and J are TRBV29-1 and TRBJ2-1; no firm D call. The sequencing here drew on peripheral blood, taken 28 days after the second AZD1222 dose. CDR3 in DNA: TGCAGCGTTGAAGATCCCCGGGTCCCCCACAATGAGCAGTTCTTC. Amino acid sequence: CSVEDPRVPHNEQFF.